Below, 14 T cell receptor beta chains from the same sample are listed, as sequenced in a study of CD8 T cells in ankylosing spondylitis. TCRdb itself ran the 5' RACE reads through MiXCR, one entry per CDR3 protein. The table records about 300,000 distinct CDR3 sequences, 11% of them present only once. The sequencing input was blood, either unsorted or a sorted T cell fraction (not recorded which). The origin of the receptors is a female donor with ankylosing spondylitis or in good health (not recorded which).

This clonotype came up many times. The chain recombines TRBV10-3 with TRBJ2-5, with D perhaps matching TRBD1 (6 bases). CDR1 ENHRY and CDR2 SYGVKD come from the germline V gene. The CDR3 has 13 residues. V lost 4 bases and J lost 2, with 8 bases in between. CDR3 protein: CAISGTVQETQYF. The CDR3 DNA follows: TGTGCCATCAGTGGGACAGTTCAAGAGACCCAGTACTTC.

In its sample, this clonotype was seen many times. V is TRBV29-1 and J is TRBJ2-5; 10 bases match TRBD1. Germline CDR1 and CDR2: SQVTM and ANQGSEA. The CDR3 sequence is 14 residues long. The V gene end was trimmed by 8 bases and the J gene end by 7 bases; junction bases not matched to a gene: 13. The CDR3 region has the DNA TGCAGCTACTCCCGGGACAGGGGATCCGGGACCCAGTACTTC. This translates into CSYSRDRGSGTQYF.

The chain is built from TRBV12-3 or TRBV12-4 and TRBJ1-4; D possibly corresponds to TRBD1 (5 bases). V was pared by 5 bases and J by 7 bases, with 8 bases between. The CDR3 is 12 amino acids. CDR3 sequence (DNA): TGTGCCAGCAGTCGGACATCTGAAAAACTGTTTTTT. Translated, it gives CASSRTSEKLFF.

This clonotype came up many times. V usage is TRBV5-1 and J usage is TRBJ2-7, with D possibly matching TRBD2 (5 bases). Germline assignment: CDR1 SGHRS and CDR2 YFSETQ. This CDR3 spans 14 amino acids. Trimming stripped 2 bases from V and 1 base from J, with 10 bases between. The CDR3 sequence is CASSFGDRSYEQYF. The CDR3 region has the DNA TGCGCCAGCAGCTTCGGGGATCGATCCTACGAGCAGTACTTC.

Concerning this clonotype itself: A much bigger clone sits one base away, suggesting this may be a read error. The V gene is TRBV9, the J gene TRBJ1-1, with TRBD1 identical over 8 bases. The V gene end was trimmed by 6 bases and the J gene end by 7 bases; junction bases not matched to a gene: 8. The length of the CDR3 is 13 residues. Germline CDR1 SGDLS, CDR2 YYNGEE. The CDR3 region has the DNA TGTGCCAGCACCCTCACAGGGGGGATTGAAGCTTTCTTT. This gives the protein CASTLTGGIEAFF.

Regarding this clonotype: An end of the junction does not agree with germline; a read error may underlie this. This rearrangement joins TRBV25-1 to TRBJ2-5, with 7 bases aligning to TRBD2. The CDR3 runs 15 residues. Germline CDR1 is MGHDK and CDR2 is SYGVNS. The DNA for the CDR3 is TGTGCCAGCAGTGACGCTGGACTAGGGCAAGACACCCAGTACTTC. This sequence encodes CASSDAGLGQDTQYF.

Only a few counts were recorded for this clonotype. This sequence joins TRBV6-2 or TRBV6-3 and TRBJ2-2, with D possibly being TRBD2 (5 bases). Germline lookup yields CDR1 MNHEY and CDR2 SVGEGT. The CDR3 has 13 amino acids. V lost 6 bases and J lost 7, with 12 bases in between. In DNA form, the CDR3 reads TGTGCCAGCAGCCCTTTACGGGGCGGGGAGCTGTTTTTT. The encoded protein is CASSPLRGGELFF.

The V call is TRBV20-1, the J call TRBJ2-1, with TRBD2 identical over 7 bases. The CDR3 has 16 residues. Germline trimming cut 4 bases from V and 0 bases from J; bases unmatched to any gene: 9. In germline, CDR1 is DFQATT, CDR2 SNEGSKA (reference sequence). CDR3 in DNA: TGCAGTGCTACCAAGATTCGGGAGGACTCCTACAATGAGCAGTTCTTC. Protein: CSATKIREDSYNEQFF.

This chain joins TRBV18 and TRBJ1-1; 7 bases map to TRBD1. V lost 5 bases and J lost 2; bases outside the gene matches: 11. The CDR3 consists of 16 residues. Germline V gene data show CDR1 as KGHSH and CDR2 as LQKENI. Here the CDR3 reads CASSLQGSMGNTEAFF. CDR3 bases: TGTGCCAGCTCATTACAGGGGTCAATGGGAAACACTGAAGCTTTCTTT.

This CDR3 is CASSLEPGKEAKNIQYF. As DNA, the CDR3 is TGCGCCAGCAGCTTGGAGCCCGGAAAGGAAGCCAAAAACATTCAGTACTTC. The chain has TRBV5-1 and TRBJ2-4, with unresolved D. Germline V gene lookup returns CDR1 SGHRS and CDR2 YFSETQ. This CDR3 is built from 17 residues. V lost 0 bases, J lost 0 bases, and 13 bases lay in between.

This clonotype was seen at least ten times. The chain couples TRBV5-5 to TRBJ2-1, with TRBD2 identical over 8 bases. V dropped 4 bases and J dropped 15; count of bases not matched to a gene: 12. The germline CDR1 and CDR2 sequences are SGHKS and YYEKEE (reference sequence). This CDR3 spans 13 amino acids. The CDR3 sequence: CASSRLSGTRGFF. CDR3 coding DNA: TGTGCCAGCAGCAGGCTCTCGGGGACTAGGGGGTTCTTC.

This clonotype was detected many times. J is TRBJ1-5 and V is TRBV21-1; TRBD1 is the table's D call, not checked against the DNA. TRBV21-1 is tagged as a pseudogene. The CDR3 is made up of 17 amino acids. The CDR3 DNA follows: TGTGCCAGCAGCAAAATAAACGGGAGCCATAGCAATCAGCCCCAGCATTTT. It translates to CASSKINGSHSNQPQHF.

The rearrangement links TRBV18 to TRBJ1-1, with 7 bases matching TRBD1. The germline gives CDR1 KGHSH, CDR2 LQKENI. The CDR3 covers 15 residues. The V and J ends lost 3 bases and 5 bases, in that order; junction bases with no gene match: 9. The CDR3 region has the DNA TGTGCCAGCTCACCGAGGGGAGGGGGCAAGACTGAAGCTTTCTTT. Translating gives CASSPRGGGKTEAFF. The full variable domain, its missing parts supplied by reference TRBV18 and TRBJ1-1, is NAGVMQNPRHLVRRRGQEARLRCSPMKGHSHVYWYRQLPEEGLKFMVYLQKENIIDESGMPKERFSAEFPKEGPSILRIQQVVRGDSAAYFCASSPRGGGKTEAFFGQGTRLTVV.

This clonotype was seen more than once but under ten times. The chain links TRBV5-5 to TRBJ2-3; D may be TRBD1 or TRBD2 (6 bases each). The CDR3 loop spans 14 amino acids. Germline CDR1 and CDR2: SGHKS and YYEKEE (reference sequence). V was shortened by 5 bases and J by 2 bases, with 12 bases between the two germline ends. The CDR3 DNA follows: TGTGCCAGCAGGCTGGGGGGCTACACAGATACGCAGTATTTT. Translated: CASRLGGYTDTQYF.